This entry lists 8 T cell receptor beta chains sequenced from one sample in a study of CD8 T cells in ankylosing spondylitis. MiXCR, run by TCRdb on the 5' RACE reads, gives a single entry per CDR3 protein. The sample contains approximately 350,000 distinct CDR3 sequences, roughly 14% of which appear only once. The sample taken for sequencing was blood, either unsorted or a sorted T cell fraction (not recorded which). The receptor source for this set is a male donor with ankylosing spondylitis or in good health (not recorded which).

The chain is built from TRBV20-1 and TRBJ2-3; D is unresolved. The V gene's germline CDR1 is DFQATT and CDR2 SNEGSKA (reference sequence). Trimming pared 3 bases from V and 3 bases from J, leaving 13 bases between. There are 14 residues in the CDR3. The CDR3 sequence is CSASETQRTDTQYF. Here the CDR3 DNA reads TGCAGTGCTAGTGAGACACAGAGGACAGATACGCAGTATTTT.

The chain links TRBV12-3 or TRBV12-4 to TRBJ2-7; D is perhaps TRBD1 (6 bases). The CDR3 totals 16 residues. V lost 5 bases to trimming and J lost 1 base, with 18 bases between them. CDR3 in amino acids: CASSLVMTGDSYEQYF. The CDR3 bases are TGTGCCAGCAGTCTCGTGATGACAGGCGATTCCTACGAGCAGTACTTC.

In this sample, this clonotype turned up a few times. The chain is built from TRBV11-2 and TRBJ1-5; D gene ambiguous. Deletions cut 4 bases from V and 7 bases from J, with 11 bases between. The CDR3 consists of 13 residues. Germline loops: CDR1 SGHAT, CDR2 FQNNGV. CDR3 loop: CASSYGVSQPQHF. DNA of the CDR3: TGTGCCAGCAGCTATGGGGTGAGCCAGCCCCAGCATTTT.

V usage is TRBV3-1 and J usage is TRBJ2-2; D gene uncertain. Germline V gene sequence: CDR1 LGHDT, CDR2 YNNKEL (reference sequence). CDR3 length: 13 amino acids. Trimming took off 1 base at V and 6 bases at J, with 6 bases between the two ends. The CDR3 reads CASSQAGAGELFF. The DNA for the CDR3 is TGTGCCAGCAGCCAAGCTGGTGCCGGGGAGCTGTTTTTT. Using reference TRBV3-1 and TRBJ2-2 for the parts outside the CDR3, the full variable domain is DTAVSQTPKYLVTQMGNDKSIKCEQNLGHDTMYWYKQDSKKFLKIMFSYNNKELIINETVPNRFSPKSPDKAHLNLHINSLELGDSAVYFCASSQAGAGELFFGEGSRLTVL.

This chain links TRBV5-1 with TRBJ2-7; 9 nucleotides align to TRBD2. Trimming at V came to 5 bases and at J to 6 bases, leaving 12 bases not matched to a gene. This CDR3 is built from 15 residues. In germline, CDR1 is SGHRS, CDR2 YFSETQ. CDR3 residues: CASRASAGGKFEQYF. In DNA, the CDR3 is TGCGCCAGCAGAGCCTCCGCGGGGGGGAAGTTCGAGCAGTACTTC. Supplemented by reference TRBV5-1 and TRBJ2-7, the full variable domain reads KAGVTQTPRYLIKTRGQQVTLSCSPISGHRSVSWYQQTPGQGLQFLFEYFSETQRNKGNFPGRFSGRQFSNSRSEMNVSTLELGDSALYLCASRASAGGKFEQYFGPGTRLTVT.

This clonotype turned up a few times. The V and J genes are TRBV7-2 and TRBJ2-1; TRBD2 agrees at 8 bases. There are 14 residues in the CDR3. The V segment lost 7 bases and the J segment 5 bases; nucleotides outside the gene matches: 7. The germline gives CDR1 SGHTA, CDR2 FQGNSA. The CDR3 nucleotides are TGTGCCAGCAATAGGGAACTAGCGGACAATGAGCAGTTCTTC. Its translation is CASNRELADNEQFF.

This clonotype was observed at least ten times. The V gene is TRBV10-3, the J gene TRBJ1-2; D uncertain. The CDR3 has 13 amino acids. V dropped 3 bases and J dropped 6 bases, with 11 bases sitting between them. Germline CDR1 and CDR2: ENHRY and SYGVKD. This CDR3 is CAISDSRENGYTF. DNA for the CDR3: TGTGCCATCAGTGATTCCCGTGAAAATGGCTACACCTTC.

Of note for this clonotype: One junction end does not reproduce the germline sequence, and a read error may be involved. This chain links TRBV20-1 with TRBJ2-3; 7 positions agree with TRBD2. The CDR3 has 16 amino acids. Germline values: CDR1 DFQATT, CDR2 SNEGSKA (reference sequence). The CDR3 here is CCARWPFGLDPDTQYF. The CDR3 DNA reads TGCTGTGCTAGATGGCCCTTTGGACTAGACCCAGATACGCAGTATTTT.